This paragraph reports one TCR beta chain. Antigen: not known. The data originate from a study of CXCR3-negative and CXCR3-positive naive CD8 T cells. It was by 5' RACE with UMI labels that the TRB cDNA libraries were prepared. From its re-call of the 5' RACE reads, TCRdb lists each CDR3 protein once, without DNA. This table holds 100,000 to 150,000 distinct CDR3 sequences. Germline CDR1 reads GTSNPN; CDR2 reads SVGIG (reference sequence). This CDR3 has 13 amino acids. Study results and caveats: Hydrophobicity of TRB CDR3s was greater in CXCR3-positive naive cells than in CXCR3-negative naive cells. Memory CD8+ cells showed much lower diversity, while both naive subsets displayed comparably high diversity. The study inferred TCR strength from TRB CDR3 properties and found comparable surface CD5 between naive subsets. Naive CXCR3-positive and CXCR3-negative cells shared similar TRBV-TRBJ usage, unlike memory cells.

The gene calls are TRBV30 and TRBJ1-2; TCRdb proposes TRBD1, but this gene call is untestable without DNA. Source material: naive CXCR3+ CD8+ T cells from blood. Documented subset: CD45RO-CCR7+CD27+CD95- naive CD8+ T cells expressing CXCR3 (TNR3+). The receptor was derived from a human donor in good health. Some clones in this sample may be carry-over from other donors' samples. Here the CDR3 reads CAWSGGGPRGYTF.